Below are 6 T cell receptor beta chains sequenced from a single sample in a study of regulatory T cells in long-lasting Graves disease. Specified time point: newly diagnosed GD, antithyroid drugs for less than 3 months. TCR sequences were obtained from RNA taken from PBMCs. With iRepertoire HTBI primers and Arm-PCR of CDR3 regions, TCR beta libraries were built. One entry per CDR3 protein, called by TCRdb with MiXCR from the multiplex PCR reads. This repertoire shows fewer than 350,000 distinct CDR3 sequences, about 18% found once; its top ten account for 38%. This specimen consisted of peripheral blood mononuclear cells (PBMCs), obtained at new diagnosis, from a patient treated with antithyroid drugs. These receptors all stem from a female donor with Graves disease.

The rearrangement joins TRBV7-9 to TRBJ2-1; the D is unclear. Germline V gene data show CDR1 as SEHNR and CDR2 as FQNEAQ (reference sequence). The CDR3 sequence is 17 residues long. Trimming removed 0 bases from V and 9 bases from J, with 21 bases in between. CDR3 bases: TGTGCCAGCAGCTTAGCGCCAAAACCGGAAGGTATTACTGAGCAGTTCTTC. Encoded protein: CASSLAPKPEGITEQFF.

The rearrangement links TRBV7-9 to TRBJ1-2; D not certain. Germline values: CDR1 SEHNR, CDR2 FQNEAQ (reference sequence). This CDR3 contains 14 residues. V dropped 0 bases and J dropped 5 bases, with 10 bases sitting between them. CDR3 region: CASSLAPGYYGYTF. CDR3 sequence (DNA): TGTGCCAGCAGCTTAGCGCCCGGGTATTATGGCTACACCTTC.

Ten or more counts support this clonotype. The gene calls are TRBV12-5 and TRBJ2-1; the D gene is possibly TRBD2 (5 bases). The CDR3 contains 14 residues. Trimming shortened V by 0 bases and J by 10 bases, and 13 bases separated the two germline ends. Looked up from germline, CDR1 is LGHNT and CDR2 is FRNRAP. The CDR3 DNA reads TGTGCTAGTGGTTTGGTAATGACTCGGGGAGAGCAGTTCTTC. This gives the protein CASGLVMTRGEQFF.

The table lists this clonotype with many counts. V is TRBV2 and J is TRBJ1-1, with D perhaps TRBD1 (6 bases). V lost 2 bases, J lost 2 bases, and 12 bases lay in between. This CDR3 has 15 amino acids. CDR1 and CDR2 from the germline V gene are SNHLY and FYNNEI. CDR3 DNA sequence: TGTGCCAGCAGTGAAAGGACAGCTAGTAACACTGAAGCTTTCTTT. Its translation: CASSERTASNTEAFF.

This clonotype showed up many times. The chain combines TRBV20-1 with TRBJ1-2, with 7 bases lining up with TRBD1. CDR1 and CDR2 (germline): DFQATT, SNEGSKA (reference sequence). Losses at the gene ends were 5 bases for V and 4 bases for J; bases not matched to a gene: 13. The CDR3 extends over 15 amino acids. CDR3 amino acids: CSAPARQGGSYGYTF. In nucleotides, the CDR3 is TGCAGTGCTCCGGCTCGACAGGGCGGATCCTATGGCTACACCTTC.

This clonotype has only a few counts. CDR3 coding DNA: TGTGCCAGTAGTGGGGCACTGAACACCGGGGAGCTGTTTTTT. This translates into CASSGALNTGELFF. The V call is TRBV19, the J call TRBJ2-2; weak D call: TRBD1 (5 bases). The ends were cut back, 5 bases at V and 1 base at J, with 8 bases in the middle. Germline V CDR1 and CDR2: LNHDA, SQIVND (reference sequence). CDR3 length: 14 residues.